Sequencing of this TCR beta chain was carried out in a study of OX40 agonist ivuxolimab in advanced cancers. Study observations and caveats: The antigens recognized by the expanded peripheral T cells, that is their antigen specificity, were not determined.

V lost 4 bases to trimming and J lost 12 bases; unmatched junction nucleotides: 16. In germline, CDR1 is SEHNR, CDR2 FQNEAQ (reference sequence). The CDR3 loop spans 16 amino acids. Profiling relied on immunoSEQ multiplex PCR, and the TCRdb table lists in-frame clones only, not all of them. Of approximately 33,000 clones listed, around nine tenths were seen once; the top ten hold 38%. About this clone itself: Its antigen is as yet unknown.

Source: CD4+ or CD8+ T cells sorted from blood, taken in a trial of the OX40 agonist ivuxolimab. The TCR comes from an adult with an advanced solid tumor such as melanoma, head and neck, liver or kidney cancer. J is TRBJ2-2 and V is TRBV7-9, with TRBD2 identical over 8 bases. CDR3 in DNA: TGTGCCAGCAGCTCCCCGGGGGTAGCGGGATCCAGAAAGCTGTTTTTT. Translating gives CASSSPGVAGSRKLFF.